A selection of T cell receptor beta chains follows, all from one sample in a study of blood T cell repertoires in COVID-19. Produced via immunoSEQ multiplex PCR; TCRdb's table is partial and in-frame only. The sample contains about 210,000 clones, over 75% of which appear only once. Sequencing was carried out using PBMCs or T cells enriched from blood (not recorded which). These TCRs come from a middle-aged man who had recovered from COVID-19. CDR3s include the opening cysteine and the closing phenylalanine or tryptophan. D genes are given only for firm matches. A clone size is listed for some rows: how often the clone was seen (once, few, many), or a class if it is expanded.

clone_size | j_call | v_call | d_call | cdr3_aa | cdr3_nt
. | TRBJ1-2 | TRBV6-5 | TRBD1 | CASSFRQGSNYGYTF | TGTGCCAGCAGTTTTAGACAGGGGTCCAACTATGGCTACACCTTC
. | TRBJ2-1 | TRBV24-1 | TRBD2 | CATSDLETSGDNEQFF | TGTGCCACCAGTGATTTAGAAACTAGCGGGGACAATGAGCAGTTCTTC
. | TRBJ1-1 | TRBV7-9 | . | CASSSDITEAFF | TGTGCCAGCAGCTCAGATATCACTGAAGCTTTCTTT
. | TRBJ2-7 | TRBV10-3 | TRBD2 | CAISEPGQRGGYEQYF | TGTGCCATCAGTGAGCCGGGTCAGCGGGGGGGCTACGAGCAGTACTTC
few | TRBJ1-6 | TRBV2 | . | CASSRNGGNSPLHF | TGTGCCAGCAGCCGTAATGGGGGGAATTCACCCCTCCACTTT
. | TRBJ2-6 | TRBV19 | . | CASSPPAGANVLTF | TGTGCCAGTAGCCCCCCGGCTGGGGCCAACGTCCTGACTTTC
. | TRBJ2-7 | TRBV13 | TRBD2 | CASSPSGLYEQYF | TGTGCCAGCAGCCCTAGCGGCCTCTACGAGCAGTACTTC
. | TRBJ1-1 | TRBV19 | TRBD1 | CASSIATGGPRAKNTEAFF | TGTGCCAGTAGTATAGCAACAGGGGGGCCCCGGGCGAAGAACACTGAAGCTTTCTTT
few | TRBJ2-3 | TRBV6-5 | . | CASTAGSSKTDTQYF | TGTGCCAGCACCGCGGGGTCCTCAAAAACAGATACGCAGTATTTT
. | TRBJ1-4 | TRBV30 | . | CAWSSWTYEKLFF | TGTGCCTGGAGTTCCTGGACATACGAAAAACTGTTTTTT
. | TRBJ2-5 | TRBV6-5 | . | CASSYVRGETQYF | TGTGCCAGCAGTTACGTGCGGGGAGAGACCCAGTACTTC
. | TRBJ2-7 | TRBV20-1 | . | CSARGSYEQYF | TGCAGTGCTCGAGGCAGCTACGAGCAGTACTTC
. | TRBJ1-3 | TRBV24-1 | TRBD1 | CATSDSRGSGNTIYF | TGTGCCACCAGTGATTCCAGGGGGTCTGGAAACACCATATATTTT
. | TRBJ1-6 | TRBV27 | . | CASSFPGSSPLHF | TGTGCCAGCAGTTTTCCAGGATCTTCACCCCTCCACTTT
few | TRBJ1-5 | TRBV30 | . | CAWSPQANQPQHF | TGTGCCTGGAGTCCACAGGCTAATCAGCCCCAGCATTTT
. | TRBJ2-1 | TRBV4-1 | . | CASSQVGRGSYNEQFF | TGCGCCAGCAGCCAAGTGGGCCGGGGTTCCTACAATGAGCAGTTCTTC
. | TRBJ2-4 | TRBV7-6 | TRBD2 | CASSPWTSGRLAKNIQYF | TGTGCCAGCAGCCCTTGGACTAGCGGGAGGCTAGCCAAAAACATTCAGTACTTC
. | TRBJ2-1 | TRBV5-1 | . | CASSLYSPEGNEQFF | TGCGCCAGCAGCTTATACTCCCCTGAGGGTAATGAGCAGTTCTTC